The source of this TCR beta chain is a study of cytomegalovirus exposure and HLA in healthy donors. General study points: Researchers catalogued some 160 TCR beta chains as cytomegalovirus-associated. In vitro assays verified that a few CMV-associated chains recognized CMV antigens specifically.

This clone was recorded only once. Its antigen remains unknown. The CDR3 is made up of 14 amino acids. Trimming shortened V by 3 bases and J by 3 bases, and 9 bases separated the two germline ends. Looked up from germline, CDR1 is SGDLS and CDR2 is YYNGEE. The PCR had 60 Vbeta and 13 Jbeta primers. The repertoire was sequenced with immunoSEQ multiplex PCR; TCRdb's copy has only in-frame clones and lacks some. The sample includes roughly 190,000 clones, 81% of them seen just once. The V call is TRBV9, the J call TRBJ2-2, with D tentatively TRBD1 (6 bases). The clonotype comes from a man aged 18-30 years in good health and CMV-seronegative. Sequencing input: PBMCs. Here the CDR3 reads CASSGRGYTGELFF. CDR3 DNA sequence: TGTGCCAGCAGCGGCAGGGGTTACACCGGGGAGCTGTTTTTT.